This section outlines one T cell receptor (beta chain) sequence together with its context. The clone's antigen remains unknown. It has no much larger one-base neighbor in the sample; base qualities were not kept. TCRbeta CDR3 regions were amplified from genomic DNA using the immunoSEQ Assay, a bias-controlled multiplex PCR. On the study's bioinformatics: Within the assay, amplification of reference gene primers was used to estimate how many nucleated cells each sample contained. Sequence reads were collapsed and filtered to measure the absolute abundance of every unique TCRbeta CDR3 rearrangement. For each sample, productive Simpson clonality was calculated by taking the square root of Simpson's diversity index across productive rearrangements. This is the immuneACCESS table as TCRdb keeps it, with only in-frame sequences that have V and J called. A part of the clones is gone; compared with another copy, unresolved V genes explain less than half, and the rest is unexplained. V and J calls and clone size are those listed in that table; D and trimming were worked out from the DNA. For this sample there are 250,000 to 400,000 clones; approximately 90% appear just once. The top ten clonotypes cover 1.5% to 2% of the sample.

In Seattle, one collaborating source enrolled patients while the infection was active and tracked those patients longitudinally over the course of disease. Each collaborating institution followed its own protocols to collect whole blood in K2EDTA tubes. Collaborator samples were shipped for TCRbeta analysis as frozen whole blood, isolated PBMCs, or DNA extracted from either sample type. This record comes from a study of blood T cell repertoires in COVID-19 (dated by TCRdb to 2020 to 2022). With regard to the full study: Samples from collaborators originated in the United States, Italy and Spain and spanned both the acute and convalescent phases of COVID-19. The prospective study material was composed of cDNA or gDNA derived from T cells, B-cell-depleted T cells, or PBMCs. The dataset comprised deeply sampled blood TCRbeta repertoires from subjects exposed to, actively infected with, or recovered from COVID-19. A freely available public database, intended as a resource for researchers studying the immune response to SARS-CoV-2, is where the repertoires were released. Samples were obtained from the ongoing ImmuneRACE study (first 160 participants) and from some 1,300 subjects provided by 6 global collaborators. Sample metadata almost always included a de-identified subject ID, COVID-19 status, age in years and sex. Where available, HLA class I and class II types were taken from metadata supplied by the sample provider and were not determined by assay-based typing. The study at large found these results: The amount of clinical and demographic metadata varied by source and participant and was provided uncurated.

The junction shows trimming of 1 base on V and 10 bases on J, plus 14 bases between the germline ends. The germline V gene (reference sequence) yields LGHDT for CDR1 and YNNKEL for CDR2. Including the terminal cysteine and phenylalanine, the CDR3 comprises 14 residues. Left in the record is the CDR3 DNA by itself, 42 bases read in frame from the first base. The clonotype comes from a woman younger than 45 with COVID-19, enrolled during active disease. This sequence uses TRBV3-1 (or the pseudogene TRBV3-2) and TRBJ1-5; no D gene call is confident. The sequenced sample was peripheral blood. In nucleotide form, the sequence is TGTGCCAGCAGCCAAGGGATGGGTAACTATCCCCAGCATTTT. Its translation reads: CASSQGMGNYPQHF.